Shown below are 16 T cell receptor beta chains from a single sample sequenced in a study of regulatory T cells in long-lasting Graves disease. Time point of the sample: newly diagnosed GD, antithyroid drugs for less than 3 months. PBMC RNA served as the TCR library source. Libraries of TCR beta came from iRepertoire HTBI primers plus Arm-PCR of CDR3 regions. TCRdb used MiXCR to reprocess the multiplex PCR reads, holding one entry per CDR3 protein. The sample shows a few hundred thousand distinct CDR3 sequences, roughly 10% of them seen only once. The sample was also linked to a second study, of T cells in Graves' hyperthyroidism and ophthalmopathy.

This specimen was peripheral blood mononuclear cells (PBMCs), taken at new diagnosis, from a patient treated with antithyroid drugs. The receptors come from a woman under 30 with Graves disease.

This clonotype was seen many times. This chain joins TRBV7-2 and TRBJ2-2; D possibly uses TRBD1 or TRBD2 (5 bases each). The V end lost 4 bases, the J end lost 5 bases, and 14 bases lay between the germline ends. The germline V gene encodes CDR1 SGHTA and CDR2 FQGNSA. The CDR3 sequence is 15 residues long. The chain's CDR3 is CASSYGFGGTGELFF. CDR3 coding DNA: TGTGCCAGCAGCTATGGGTTTGGGGGAACCGGGGAGCTGTTTTTT.

This clonotype was detected ten times or more. The chain is built from TRBV5-1 and TRBJ2-1, with 14 bases matching TRBD2. The ends lost 0 bases at V and 4 bases at J; junction bases unmatched: 9. Germline CDR1 reads SGHRS; CDR2 reads YFSETQ. CDR3 length: 19 amino acids. The CDR3 region has the DNA TGCGCCAGCAGCTTGGTATCGGGACTAGCGGGAGCTTCATACAATGAGCAGTTCTTC. This translates into CASSLVSGLAGASYNEQFF.

This clonotype was observed at least ten times. This chain joins TRBV10-3 and TRBJ2-1; TRBD1 matches 9 bases. V lost 8 bases to trimming and J lost 6 bases; unmatched junction nucleotides: 5. The germline V gene encodes CDR1 ENHRY and CDR2 SYGVKD. The CDR3 has 13 residues. In DNA, the CDR3 is TGTGCCATCCAGGGACAGGGAGCCAATGAGCAGTTCTTC. This encodes CAIQGQGANEQFF.

This clonotype appeared many times. The rearrangement links TRBV7-2 to TRBJ2-7; TRBD2 agrees at 13 bases. The CDR3 runs to 17 residues. Germline assignment: CDR1 SGHTA and CDR2 FQGNSA. V lost 5 bases to trimming and J lost 7 bases; unmatched junction nucleotides: 14. Written as DNA, the CDR3 is TGTGCCAGCAGCCCTCTACTAGCGGGAGGGGCCCCTCGGGAGCAGTACTTC. The encoded protein is CASSPLLAGGAPREQYF.

Of note for this clonotype: The junction and the germline gene differ at one end; a read error may be behind it. The V call is TRBV7-9, the J call TRBJ1-2; possibly TRBD1 for D (6 bases). Germline V gene sequence: CDR1 SEHNR, CDR2 FQNEAQ (reference sequence). This CDR3 spans 10 amino acids. Here the CDR3 reads CASSLGPGQF. The CDR3 DNA is TGTGCCAGCAGCTTAGGCCCCGGACAGTTC.

This clonotype was counted at least ten times. The chain couples TRBV2 to TRBJ1-1; D is uncertain. The length of the CDR3 is 15 residues. Germline CDR1 SNHLY, CDR2 FYNNEI. With 4 bases removed from V and 6 bases from J, the gap between germline ends came to 18 bases. CDR3 sequence (DNA): TGTGCCAGCAGTGCTCCCCAGAAAGCGCCGTCTGAAGCTTTCTTT. Amino acids: CASSAPQKAPSEAFF.

The V and J genes are TRBV24-1 and TRBJ1-1; no reliable D call. The CDR3 covers 13 residues. Trimming removed 6 bases at V and 4 bases at J, with 11 bases between. Germline V CDR1 and CDR2: KGHDR, SFDVKD. Written as DNA, the CDR3 is TGTGCCACCAGTACTACCGGGAGCACTGAAGCTTTCTTT. Encoded protein: CATSTTGSTEAFF.

This clonotype was seen more than once but under ten times. The rearrangement joins TRBV5-1 to TRBJ2-6, with TRBD1 matching 9 bases. The germline gives CDR1 SGHRS, CDR2 YFSETQ. The CDR3 extends over 17 amino acids. With 4 bases clipped from V and 3 bases from J, the junction kept 8 bases outside the gene matches. In DNA form, the CDR3 reads TGCGCCAGCAGCCGGGACAGGGAGAGGCTTGGGGCCAACGTCCTGACTTTC. It is translated as CASSRDRERLGANVLTF.

This chain joins TRBV29-1 and TRBJ2-7; 9 bases fit TRBD1. The germline V gene has CDR1 SQVTM and CDR2 ANQGSEA. The CDR3 covers 13 residues. V was pared by 4 bases and J by 7 bases, with 8 bases of the junction left unmatched. CDR3 in amino acids: CSVADGDRGEQYF. In DNA form, the CDR3 reads TGCAGCGTTGCTGACGGAGACAGGGGGGAGCAGTACTTC.

The chain couples TRBV6-2 or TRBV6-3 to TRBJ1-2, with D tentatively TRBD1 (5 bases). Germline values: CDR1 MNHEY, CDR2 SVGEGT. The CDR3 totals 14 residues. The ends were cut back, 0 bases at V and 6 bases at J, with 11 bases in the middle. The CDR3 DNA follows: TGTGCCAGCAGTTACTCTGCAGGGATTGATGGCTACACCTTC. This codes for CASSYSAGIDGYTF.

The sample holds many counts of this clonotype. The V and J genes are TRBV2 and TRBJ2-7; D is unresolved. Per the germline V gene, CDR1 is SNHLY and CDR2 is FYNNEI. The CDR3 totals 14 residues. V was clipped by 6 bases and J by 2 bases, with 14 bases between them. CDR3: CASRATVVTYEQYV. DNA for the CDR3: TGTGCCAGCAGAGCTACAGTTGTGACCTACGAGCAGTACGTC.

Ten or more counts support this clonotype. This chain links TRBV12-3 or TRBV12-4 with TRBJ2-6; no firm D call. The CDR3 runs to 20 residues. V was trimmed by 1 base and J by 0 bases, leaving 19 bases between them. CDR3 DNA: TGTGCCAGCAGTTTAGAGTCGCCCGCCCAGTCCTACTCTGGGGCCAACGTCCTGACTTTC. Its protein is CASSLESPAQSYSGANVLTF.

This clonotype was counted at least ten times. The chain uses TRBV3-2 and TRBJ2-7. TRBV3-2 is recorded as a pseudogene. The CDR3 extends over 14 amino acids. DNA for the CDR3: TGTGCCAGCAGCCATATTTCAGGAACCTACGAGCAGTACGTC. This encodes CASSHISGTYEQYV.

This clonotype appeared many times. The rearrangement links TRBV20-1 to TRBJ1-1; tentatively, D is TRBD1 (6 bases). This CDR3 is 16 amino acids long. Looked up from germline, CDR1 is DFQATT and CDR2 is SNEGSKA (reference sequence). The germline V and J ends were trimmed by 2 bases and 3 bases, with 19 bases remaining between them. CDR3 sequence (DNA): TGCAGTGCTAGAAAGGGCGAGGGGAGGGGGGACACTGAAGCTTTCTTT. The encoded protein is CSARKGEGRGDTEAFF.

This clonotype has at least ten counts. The rearrangement links TRBV12-3 or TRBV12-4 to TRBJ2-2, with D perhaps TRBD1 (6 bases). The CDR3 covers 20 residues. Trimming removed 6 bases at V and 4 bases at J, with 30 bases between. CDR3 loop: CASSRGRNGRGPEVTGELFF. The CDR3 nucleotides are TGTGCCAGCAGCAGGGGACGAAACGGTAGAGGCCCCGAGGTCACCGGGGAGCTGTTTTTT.

The chain links TRBV18 to TRBJ1-2; 10 bases line up with TRBD1. The V and J ends lost 3 bases and 8 bases, in that order; junction bases with no gene match: 9. CDR3 length equals 15 residues. Looked up from germline, CDR1 is KGHSH and CDR2 is LQKENI. In nucleotides, the CDR3 is TGTGCCAGCTCACCTCCAAGGACAGGGGGGTACGGCTACACCTTC. Translation gives CASSPPRTGGYGYTF.